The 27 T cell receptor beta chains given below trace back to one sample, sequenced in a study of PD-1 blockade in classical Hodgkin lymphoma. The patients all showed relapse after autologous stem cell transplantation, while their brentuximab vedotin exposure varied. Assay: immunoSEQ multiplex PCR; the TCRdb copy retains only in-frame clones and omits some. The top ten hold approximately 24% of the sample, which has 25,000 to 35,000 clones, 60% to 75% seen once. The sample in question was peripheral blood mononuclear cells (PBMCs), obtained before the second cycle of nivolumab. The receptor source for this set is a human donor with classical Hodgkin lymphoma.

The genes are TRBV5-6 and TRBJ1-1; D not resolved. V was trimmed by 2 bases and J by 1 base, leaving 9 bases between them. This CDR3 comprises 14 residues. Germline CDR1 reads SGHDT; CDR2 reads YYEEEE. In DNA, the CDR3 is TGTGCCAGCAGCTTTTTTTCTAGGAACACTGAAGCTTTCTTT. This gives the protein CASSFFSRNTEAFF.

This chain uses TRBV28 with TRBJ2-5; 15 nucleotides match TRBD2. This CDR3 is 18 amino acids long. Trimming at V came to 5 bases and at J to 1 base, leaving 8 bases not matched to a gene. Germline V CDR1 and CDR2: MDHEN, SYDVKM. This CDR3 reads CASSPGTSGGSRQETQYF. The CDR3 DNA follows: TGTGCCAGCAGTCCCGGGACTAGCGGGGGGAGCCGCCAAGAGACCCAGTACTTC.

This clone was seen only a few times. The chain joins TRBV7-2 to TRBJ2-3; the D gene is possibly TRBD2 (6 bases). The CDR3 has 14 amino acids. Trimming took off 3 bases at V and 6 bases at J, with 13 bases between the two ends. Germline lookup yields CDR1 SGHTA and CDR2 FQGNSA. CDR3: CASSFDRLVDTQYF. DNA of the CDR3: TGTGCCAGCAGCTTCGATCGACTAGTCGATACGCAGTATTTT.

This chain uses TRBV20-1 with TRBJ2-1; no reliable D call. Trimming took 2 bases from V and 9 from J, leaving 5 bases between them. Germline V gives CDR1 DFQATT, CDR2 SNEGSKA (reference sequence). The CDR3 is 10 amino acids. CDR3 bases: TGCAGTGCTAGAAAACTTGAGCAGTTCTTC. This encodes CSARKLEQFF.

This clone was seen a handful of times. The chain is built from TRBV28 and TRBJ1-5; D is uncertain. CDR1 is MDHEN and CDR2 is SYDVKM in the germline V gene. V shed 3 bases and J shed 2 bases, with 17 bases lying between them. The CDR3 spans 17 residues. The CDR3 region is CASSLARRRLGNQPQHF. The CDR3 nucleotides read TGTGCCAGCAGTTTGGCCCGGCGGAGGTTAGGCAATCAGCCCCAGCATTTT.

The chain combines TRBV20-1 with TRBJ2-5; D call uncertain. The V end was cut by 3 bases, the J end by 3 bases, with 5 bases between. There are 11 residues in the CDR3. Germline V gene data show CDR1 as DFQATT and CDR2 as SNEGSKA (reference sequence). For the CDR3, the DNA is TGCAGTGCTAGTGCGAAAGAGACCCAGTACTTC. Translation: CSASAKETQYF.

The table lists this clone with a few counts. This CDR3 is CASSPGASGNTIYF. In nucleotides, the CDR3 is TGTGCCAGCAGTCCAGGGGCTTCTGGAAACACCATATATTTT. The gene calls are TRBV6-6 and TRBJ1-3; possibly TRBD1 for D (6 bases). The V gene's germline CDR1 is MNHNY and CDR2 SVGAGI (reference sequence). This CDR3 comprises 14 residues. V was cut by 5 bases and J by 1 base, with 9 bases left in between.

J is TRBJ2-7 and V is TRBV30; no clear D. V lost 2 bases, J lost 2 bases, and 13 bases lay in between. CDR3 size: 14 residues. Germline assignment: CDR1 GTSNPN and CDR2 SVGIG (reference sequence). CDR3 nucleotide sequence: TGTGCCTGGAGTCTTTCCTTCGTACCCTACGAGCAGTACTTC. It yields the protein CAWSLSFVPYEQYF.

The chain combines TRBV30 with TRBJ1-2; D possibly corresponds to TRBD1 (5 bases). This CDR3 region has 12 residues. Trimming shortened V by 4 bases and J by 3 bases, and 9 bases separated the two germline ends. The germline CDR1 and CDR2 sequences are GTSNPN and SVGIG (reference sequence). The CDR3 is CAWTPGDYGYTF. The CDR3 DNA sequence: TGTGCCTGGACCCCGGGGGACTATGGCTACACCTTC.

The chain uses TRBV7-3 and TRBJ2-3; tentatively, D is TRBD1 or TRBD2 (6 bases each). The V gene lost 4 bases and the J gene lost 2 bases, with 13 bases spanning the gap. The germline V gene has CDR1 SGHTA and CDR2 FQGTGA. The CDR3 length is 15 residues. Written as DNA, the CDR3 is TGTGCCAGCAGCTACGTCGGGGGCCCCACAGATACGCAGTATTTT. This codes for CASSYVGGPTDTQYF.

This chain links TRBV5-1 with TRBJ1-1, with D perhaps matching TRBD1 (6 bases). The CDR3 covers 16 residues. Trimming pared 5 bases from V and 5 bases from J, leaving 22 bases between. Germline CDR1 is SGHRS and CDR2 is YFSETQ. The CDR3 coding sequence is TGCGCCAGCAGACCCAGAGCGACAGGTACGGGTACTGAAGCTTTCTTT. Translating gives CASRPRATGTGTEAFF.

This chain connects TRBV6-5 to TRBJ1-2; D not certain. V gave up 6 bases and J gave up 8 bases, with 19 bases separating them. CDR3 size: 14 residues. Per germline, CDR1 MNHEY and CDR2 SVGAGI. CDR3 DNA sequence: TGTGCCAGCAGATCCCCTACAAGGGCTAGCGGCTACACCTTC. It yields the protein CASRSPTRASGYTF.

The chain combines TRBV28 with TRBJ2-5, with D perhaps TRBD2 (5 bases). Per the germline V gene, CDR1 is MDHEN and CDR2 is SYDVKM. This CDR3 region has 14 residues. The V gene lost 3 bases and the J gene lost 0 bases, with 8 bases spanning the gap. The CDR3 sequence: CASSFTGYQETQYF. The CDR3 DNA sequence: TGTGCCAGCAGTTTTACGGGGTACCAAGAGACCCAGTACTTC.

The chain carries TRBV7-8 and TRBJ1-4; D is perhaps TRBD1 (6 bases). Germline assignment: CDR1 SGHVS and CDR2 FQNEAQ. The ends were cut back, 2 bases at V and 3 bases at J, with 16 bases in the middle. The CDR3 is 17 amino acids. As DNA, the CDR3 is TGTGCCAGCAGCTTAAAGGGGGTCAGGGTATCTAATGAAAAACTGTTTTTT. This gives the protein CASSLKGVRVSNEKLFF.

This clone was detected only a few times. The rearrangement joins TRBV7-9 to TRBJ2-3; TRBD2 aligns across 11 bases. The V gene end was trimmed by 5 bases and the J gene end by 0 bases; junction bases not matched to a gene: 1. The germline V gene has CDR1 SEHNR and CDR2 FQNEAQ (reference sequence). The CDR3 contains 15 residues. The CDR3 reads CASSRTSGSTDTQYF. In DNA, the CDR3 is TGTGCCAGCAGCCGGACTAGCGGGAGCACAGATACGCAGTATTTT.

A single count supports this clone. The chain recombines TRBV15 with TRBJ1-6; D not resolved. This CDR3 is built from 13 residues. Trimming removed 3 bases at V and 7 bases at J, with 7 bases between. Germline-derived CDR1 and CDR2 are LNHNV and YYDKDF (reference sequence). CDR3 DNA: TGTGCCACCAGCAGGACTAACAATTCACCCCTCCACTTT. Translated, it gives CATSRTNNSPLHF.

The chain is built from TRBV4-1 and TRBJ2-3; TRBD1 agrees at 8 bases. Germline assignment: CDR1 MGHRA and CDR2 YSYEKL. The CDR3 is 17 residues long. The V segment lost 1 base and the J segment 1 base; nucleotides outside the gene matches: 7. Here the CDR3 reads CASSQAGTGTRTDTQYF. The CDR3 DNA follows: TGCGCCAGCAGCCAAGCCGGGACAGGAACACGCACAGATACGCAGTATTTT.

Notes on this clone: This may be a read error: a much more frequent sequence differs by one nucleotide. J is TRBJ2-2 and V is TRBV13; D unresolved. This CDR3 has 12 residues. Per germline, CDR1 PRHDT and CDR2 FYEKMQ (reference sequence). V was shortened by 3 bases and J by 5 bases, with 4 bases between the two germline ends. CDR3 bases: TGTGCCAGCAGCTTGGATACCGGGGAGCTGTTTTTT. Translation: CASSLDTGELFF.

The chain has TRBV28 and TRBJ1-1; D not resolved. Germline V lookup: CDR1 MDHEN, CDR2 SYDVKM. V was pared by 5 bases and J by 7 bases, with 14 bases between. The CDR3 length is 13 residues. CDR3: CASSPPSFGEAFF. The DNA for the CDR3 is TGTGCCAGCAGTCCCCCAAGTTTCGGTGAAGCTTTCTTT.

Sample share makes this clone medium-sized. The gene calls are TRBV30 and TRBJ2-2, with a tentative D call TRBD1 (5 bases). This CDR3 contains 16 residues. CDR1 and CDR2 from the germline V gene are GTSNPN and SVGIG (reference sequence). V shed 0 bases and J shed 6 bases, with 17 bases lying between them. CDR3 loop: CAWSVRIGAAPGELFF. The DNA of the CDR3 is TGTGCCTGGAGTGTACGAATAGGGGCCGCCCCCGGGGAGCTGTTTTTT. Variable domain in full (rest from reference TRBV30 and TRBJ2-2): SQTIHQWPATLVQPVGSPLSLECTVEGTSNPNLYWYRQAAGRGLQLLFYSVGIGQISSEVPQNLSASRPQDRQFILSSKKLLLSDSGFYLCAWSVRIGAAPGELFFGEGSRLTVL.

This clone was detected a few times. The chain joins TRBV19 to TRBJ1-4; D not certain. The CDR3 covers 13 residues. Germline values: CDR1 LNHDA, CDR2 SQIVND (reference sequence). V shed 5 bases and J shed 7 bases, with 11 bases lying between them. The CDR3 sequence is CASSWLGTEKLFF. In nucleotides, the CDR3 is TGTGCCAGTAGTTGGCTGGGAACTGAAAAACTGTTTTTT.

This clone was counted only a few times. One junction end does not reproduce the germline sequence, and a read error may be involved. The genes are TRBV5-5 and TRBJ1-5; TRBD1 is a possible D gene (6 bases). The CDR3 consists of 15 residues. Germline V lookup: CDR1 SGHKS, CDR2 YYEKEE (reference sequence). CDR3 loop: CASSPDRYTQQPQHF. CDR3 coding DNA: TGCGCCAGCAGCCCTGACAGGTATACCCAGCAGCCCCAGCATTTT.

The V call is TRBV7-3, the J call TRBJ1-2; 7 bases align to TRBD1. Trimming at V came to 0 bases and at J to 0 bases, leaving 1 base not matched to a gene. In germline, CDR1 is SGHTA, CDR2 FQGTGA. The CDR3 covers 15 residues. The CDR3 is CASSLTRGSNYGYTF. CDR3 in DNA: TGTGCCAGCAGCTTAACCAGGGGGTCTAACTATGGCTACACCTTC.

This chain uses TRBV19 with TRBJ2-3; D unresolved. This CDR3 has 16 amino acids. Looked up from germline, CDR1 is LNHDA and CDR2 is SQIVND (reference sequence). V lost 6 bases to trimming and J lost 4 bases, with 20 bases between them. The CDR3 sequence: CASSPVAWVVADTQYF. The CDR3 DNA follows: TGTGCCAGTAGCCCAGTGGCGTGGGTGGTCGCAGATACGCAGTATTTT.

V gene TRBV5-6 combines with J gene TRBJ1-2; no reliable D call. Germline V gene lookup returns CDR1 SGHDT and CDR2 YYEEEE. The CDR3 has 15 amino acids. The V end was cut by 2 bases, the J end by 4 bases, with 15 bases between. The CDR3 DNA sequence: TGTGCCAGCAGCTTCCGAGGGAGTTGGATCTATGGCTACACCTTC. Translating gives CASSFRGSWIYGYTF.

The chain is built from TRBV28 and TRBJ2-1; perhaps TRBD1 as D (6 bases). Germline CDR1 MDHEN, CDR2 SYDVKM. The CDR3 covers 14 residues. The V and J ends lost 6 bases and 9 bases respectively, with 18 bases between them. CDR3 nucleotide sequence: TGTGCCAGCAGAATGGGACACTCAAGGGGTGAGCAGTTCTTC. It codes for CASRMGHSRGEQFF.

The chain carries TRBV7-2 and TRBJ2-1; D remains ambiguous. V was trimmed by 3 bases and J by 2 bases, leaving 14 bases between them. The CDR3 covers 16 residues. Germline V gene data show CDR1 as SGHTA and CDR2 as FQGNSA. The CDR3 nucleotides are TGTGCCAGCAGCTTTCCTATGTTAGGTCCCTACAATGAGCAGTTCTTC. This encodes CASSFPMLGPYNEQFF.